The clone carrying this TCR beta chain was counted at least ten times. Its specificity is not known. Its ends do not fully match the called genes, so a read error is possible. This CDR3 is built from 16 residues. The V gene's germline CDR1 is LGHNA and CDR2 YSLEER. This specimen comes from a study of breast tumors, draining lymph nodes, adjacent tissues. Points from the study as a whole: Tumor T cell lymph node origin was a supported hypothesis, not proven. Tumors had less TCR diversity than lymph nodes, more than nontumor tissue. Tumor and nontumor repertoires were significantly more similar in luminal-like than in basal-like breast cancer.

One entry per CDR3 protein results from TCRdb running MiXCR on the multiplex PCR reads. The sample yields around 150,000 distinct CDR3 sequences, approximately 20% seen once. Samples came from axillary lymph nodes draining the breast cancer. V and J are TRBV4-3 and TRBJ1-6, with 8 bases that match TRBD1. This receptor was obtained from a female donor with breast cancer. Some clones in this sample may be carry-over from other donors' samples. Material for sequencing was axillary lymph node tissue. The CDR3 DNA reads as TGCGCCAGCAGCCAAGTCTTGGACAGGGTGGATTCACCCCTCCATTTT. Its translation is CASSQVLDRVDSPLHF.